This entry is about one T cell receptor beta chain. The antigen is not known. Oncomine TCR Beta short-read sequencing was applied to DNA from cultured CD4+ T cells. Investigators isolated genomic DNA from cultured CD4+ T cells. TCRdb reprocessed the PCR reads via MiXCR and lists one record per CDR3 protein. The sample shows around 19,000 distinct CDR3 sequences, around 28% of them seen only once. This record belongs to a study of vaccination and CD4 T cells after COVID-19. Across the whole study: The study drew post-COVID samples a median about 95 days after diagnosis (range 35 to 161). The control cultures got either a CEFX pool, an HIV-1 Nef pool, or no peptide at all.

General study results and limits: Researchers report that 304 of 307 vaccine-specific clones in convalescent patients proved spike mono-reactive.

The CDR3 is made up of 13 amino acids. V gave up 1 base and J gave up 6 bases; unmatched junction bases: 1. Germline V gives CDR1 LGHNA, CDR2 YNFKEQ. Treatment meaning: roughly ten-day PBMC culture with coronavirus spike peptide pools or control peptides (ViraFEST assay). Sequenced material: cultured CD4+ T cells from blood. The chain is built from TRBV4-2 and TRBJ1-2; 8 positions match TRBD1. The receptor was derived from a human donor with COVID-19. The CDR3 here is CASSQAQGDGYTF. In DNA form, the CDR3 reads TGTGCCAGCAGCCAAGCACAGGGGGATGGCTACACCTTC.